Described below is a single T cell receptor (beta chain) sequence and its context. Sequencing used immunoSEQ multiplex PCR; TCRdb keeps in-frame clones, though not all of them. The table lists tens of thousands of clones, 88% of them singletons, with just over 5% in the top ten. V lost 4 bases, J lost 5 bases, and 8 bases stayed unmatched. Germline V CDR1 and CDR2: SGHDT, YYEEEE. This CDR3 is 15 amino acids long. This sample is part of a study of blood T cell repertoires in COVID-19. Across the study: Material from acute and convalescent COVID-19 was sourced from the United States, Italy and Spain. From T cells, B-cell-depleted T cells, or PBMCs came the material, which was cDNA or gDNA.

Sample: peripheral blood. The V gene is TRBV5-6, the J gene TRBJ2-7; 11 bases map to TRBD2. The sequence came from a human donor in a cohort sampled during active COVID-19. CDR3 in amino acids: CASSAGLAVLHEQYF. CDR3 DNA: TGTGCCAGCAGCGCGGGACTAGCGGTTCTCCACGAGCAGTACTTC.